This T cell receptor (beta chain) comes out of a study of neurological immune-mediated disorders. This clonotype was detected ten times or more. There are 15 residues in the CDR3. V was clipped by 3 bases and J by 9 bases, with 21 bases between them. Germline V gene lookup returns CDR1 SQVTM and CDR2 ANQGSEA. TCRdb used MiXCR to reprocess the 5' RACE reads, holding one entry per CDR3 protein. The table shows roughly 60,000 distinct CDR3 sequences, with around 9.7% occurring only once. This sample's time point: longitudinal time-point 2. Unsorted libraries were prepared from 2 million PBMCs held at -80 C.

This chain uses TRBV29-1 with TRBJ2-1; D may match TRBD1 or TRBD2 (5 bases each). The material sequenced was PBMCs. This receptor was identified in a man aged 30-40 years in good health. The CDR3 loop is CSVDARGVIGVEQFF. The CDR3 bases are TGCAGCGTTGACGCCCGAGGGGTGATTGGGGTTGAGCAGTTCTTC.